Here is one T cell receptor (beta chain) with its context. There are a few counts of this clone. Its antigen is still unknown. Base qualities are not provided; no much larger clone lies one nucleotide away. These data belong to a study of CD8+ T cells in alopecia areata (dated by TCRdb to 2016 to 2019). At the level of the whole study: Treated patients were enrolled in an open-label pilot trial of oral tofacitinib, 5 to 10 mg twice daily, for moderate-to-severe alopecia areata. Patients received tofacitinib for 6 to 18 months and were then followed off drug for 6 months to check for delayed response and recurrence. The SALT score, which quantifies the percentage of affected scalp surface area, was used to measure disease severity in treated patients. High-throughput TCRbeta sequencing was used to examine T cell clonal expansion in alopecia areata in both the C3H/HeJ mouse model and human patients. On the human side, TCRbeta sequencing was run on scalp tissue and on sorted CD4+ and CD8+ peripheral blood T cells from healthy controls and from alopecia areata patients with either patchy or totalis/universalis disease. Biopsies were taken from tofacitinib-treated patients at baseline and at 4 and 24 weeks of treatment, and a later scalp biopsy was taken in several of the tofacitinib-treated patients. Clonality in the scalp was compared among normal scalp (n=4), patchy alopecia areata scalp (n=8), and alopecia totalis/universalis scalp (n=8). RNA was extracted with the PAXgene miRNA kit for fixed scalp, the miRNeasy kit for PBMCs, and the RNeasy kit for mouse skin. Amplification of TCRbeta CDR3 regions was done by immunoSEQ multiplex PCR using 35 Vbeta forward primers and 13 Jbeta reverse primers. Paper-wide results and their limitations: Resident alphabeta T cells in normal human skin are also sequenced, complicating scalp TCR repertoire analysis, unlike mouse skin dominated by gammadelta T cells. Lesional scalp, especially in alopecia totalis/universalis, showed higher clonality and more expanded CD8+ clones than normal scalp, suggesting antigenic drive. During tofacitinib treatment, many expanded lesional clones stuck around in both scalp and blood, and this persistence may partly explain why relapse happens after treatment is stopped. Because the treated cohort was small and had just a single nonresponder, larger studies are needed to establish links between baseline CD8+ expansion and response. Tofacitinib significantly decreased scalp clonality and the number of expanded CD8+ clones among the top 100 scalp clones. Shared TCR sequences between patients were less evident than in mice, which may be partly attributable to HLA diversity in the patient population.

Taken with the paper, the label for time point translates to: more than three weeks on oral tofacitinib. This specimen's treatment or condition label, interpreted: oral pan-JAK inhibitor, 5-10 mg twice daily. Lesional scalp punch biopsies and peripheral blood were obtained from alopecia areata patients. Human scalp biopsies went straight into PAXgene tissue containers for immediate fixation. For CDR1 and CDR2, the germline V gene (reference sequence) lists MNHNY and SVGAGI. The CDR3 holds 16 amino acids from the cysteine to the phenylalanine. The read is trimmed to its CDR3 DNA, 48 bases read in frame from base 1. Compared with germline, V lacks 5 bases and J lacks 5 bases; bases without a gene match: 15. Library preparation was by the immunoSEQ multiplex PCR assay. RNA was extracted from all samples and reverse transcribed into cDNA as template for TCR sequencing. SuperScript III was used for first-strand cDNA synthesis, primed with a 2:1 mix of oligo-dT and random hexamers. A synthetic immune receptor repertoire was used to gauge amplification bias, and whatever bias remained was removed computationally. The study's processing was this. Raw reads were preprocessed for error removal, and CDR3 was defined according to IMGT conventions as running from the conserved cysteine to phenylalanine. Clonality was calculated as 1 minus Shannon entropy normalized by log2 of the number of productive unique TCRs. CD4 or CD8 identity of scalp clones was inferred by cross-referencing scalp TCRbeta sequences with sorted blood CD4 and CD8 repertoires. TCRdb's version of the immuneACCESS table is confined to in-frame rearrangements and falls short of the full clone set. An unresolved V gene accounts for under half of the shortfall where checked; the remainder is of unknown origin. The V and J calls and clone size were taken over from that table, and D and trimming were inferred from the DNA. Recorded for this sample are under 7,500 clones; around two thirds of them occurred a single time. The top ten hold under 20% of the sample.

The clonotype originates from a human donor with alopecia areata. The rearranged chain carries TRBV6-6 and TRBJ2-7, with 7 central nucleotides matching TRBD1. The sample was skin, taken at week 4, from a patient treated with tofacitinib. The bases are TGTGCCAGCAGTCTCCGCTCCGACAGGGTAAATAACGAGCAGTACTTC. The encoded protein is CASSLRSDRVNNEQYF.